Each of the 14 T cell receptor beta chains below was sequenced from the same sample in a study of T-cell memory formation after mild COVID-19. TCRdb reprocessed the 5' RACE reads via MiXCR and lists one record per CDR3 protein. The sample yields a few hundred thousand distinct CDR3 sequences, roughly 25% seen once. Sequencing was carried out using PBMCs or a T cell subset sorted from them (not recorded which). These receptors were taken from an adult woman who had mild COVID-19 (a few samples of this study predate the infection). Cell type and time point are not known.

This clonotype was observed a handful of times. The V gene is TRBV7-9, the J gene TRBJ1-6; D not resolved. Germline V gives CDR1 SEHNR, CDR2 FQNEAQ (reference sequence). V was shortened by 1 base and J by 8 bases, with 9 bases between the two germline ends. CDR3 length: 14 amino acids. The CDR3 loop reads CASSLESPYSPLHF. The CDR3 DNA reads as TGTGCCAGCAGCTTAGAGAGTCCCTATTCACCCCTCCACTTT.

The sample holds a few counts of this clonotype. J is TRBJ1-6 and V is TRBV3-1; maybe TRBD1 (5 bases). The CDR3 has 14 residues. Germline CDR1 LGHDT, CDR2 YNNKEL (reference sequence). V lost 3 bases to trimming and J lost 10 bases, with 13 bases between them. The CDR3 sequence: CASSQATGGSPLHF. CDR3 DNA: TGTGCCAGCAGCCAGGCAACAGGAGGATCACCCCTCCACTTT.

The genes are TRBV4-3 and TRBJ2-5; D perhaps matches TRBD2 (7 bases). The CDR3 is 16 amino acids. Germline loops: CDR1 LGHNA, CDR2 YSLEER. The germline V and J ends were trimmed by 0 bases and 3 bases, with 14 bases remaining between them. In nucleotides, the CDR3 is TGCGCCAGCAGCCAAGAGGGACGGGGGGCCGAAGAGACCCAGTACTTC. Its translation: CASSQEGRGAEETQYF.

The chain links TRBV5-1 to TRBJ1-1; D may be TRBD1 (5 bases). The CDR3 runs to 15 residues. V was trimmed by 3 bases and J by 1 base, leaving 13 bases between them. Germline CDR1 is SGHRS and CDR2 is YFSETQ. The CDR3 coding sequence is TGCGCCAGCAGCTGGGACGGAGCCAGGAACACTGAAGCTTTCTTT. Translation gives CASSWDGARNTEAFF. The full variable domain, completed using reference TRBV5-1 and TRBJ1-1, is KAGVTQTPRYLIKTRGQQVTLSCSPISGHRSVSWYQQTPGQGLQFLFEYFSETQRNKGNFPGRFSGRQFSNSRSEMNVSTLELGDSALYLCASSWDGARNTEAFFGQGTRLTVV.

The chain carries TRBV29-1 and TRBJ2-7, with 11 bases matching TRBD2. The CDR3 is 13 amino acids. In germline, CDR1 is SQVTM, CDR2 ANQGSEA. The ends lost 1 base at V and 5 bases at J; junction bases unmatched: 1. The CDR3 loop reads CSVEGLAGNEQYF. The DNA for the CDR3 is TGCAGCGTTGAAGGACTAGCGGGAAACGAGCAGTACTTC.

V usage is TRBV5-6 and J usage is TRBJ2-2, with D maybe TRBD2 (6 bases). CDR1 and CDR2 (germline): SGHDT, YYEEEE. V dropped 2 bases and J dropped 0 bases, with 11 bases sitting between them. The CDR3 sequence is 16 residues long. CDR3 residues: CASSFRGTANTGELFF. The CDR3 DNA is TGTGCCAGCAGCTTCCGGGGGACGGCGAACACCGGGGAGCTGTTTTTT.

The V call is TRBV24-1, the J call TRBJ2-4; maybe TRBD2 (7 bases). The length of the CDR3 is 15 residues. V lost 5 bases, J lost 2 bases, and 12 bases lay in between. Germline V gives CDR1 KGHDR, CDR2 SFDVKD. CDR3 protein: CATSAGGASKNIQYF. The DNA for the CDR3 is TGTGCCACCAGTGCGGGGGGCGCATCCAAAAACATTCAGTACTTC.

Here the CDR3 DNA reads TGTGCCAGCAGCCTTACAGGGGTCTGGACCCCCTCTGGAAACACCATATATTTT. Protein product: CASSLTGVWTPSGNTIYF. The chain has TRBV5-6 and TRBJ1-3, with TRBD1 matching 7 bases. The length of the CDR3 is 18 residues. Trimming at V came to 4 bases and at J to 0 bases, leaving 13 bases not matched to a gene. Germline V gene lookup returns CDR1 SGHDT and CDR2 YYEEEE.

The chain joins TRBV7-8 to TRBJ1-6; TRBD1 matches at 8 bases. Germline V gene sequence: CDR1 SGHVS, CDR2 FQNEAQ. The CDR3 sequence is 17 residues long. Unmatched junction bases numbered 14, after V lost 5 bases and J lost 8 bases. The DNA of the CDR3 is TGTGCCAGCAGCGTCTCCCTTCAGGGGGCGCGGGATTCACCCCTCCACTTT. This codes for CASSVSLQGARDSPLHF.

This clonotype occurred a few times. V usage is TRBV5-1 and J usage is TRBJ2-5; D remains ambiguous. The V gene's germline CDR1 is SGHRS and CDR2 YFSETQ. This CDR3 spans 13 amino acids. Deletions cut 6 bases from V and 5 bases from J, with 14 bases between. CDR3 amino acids: CASKLGSWETQYF. CDR3 DNA sequence: TGCGCCAGCAAACTGGGTAGCTGGGAGACCCAGTACTTC.

This clonotype showed up many times. This sequence joins TRBV7-9 and TRBJ2-7; maybe TRBD2 (5 bases). The V and J ends lost 8 bases and 0 bases respectively, with 14 bases between them. Germline CDR1 and CDR2: SEHNR and FQNEAQ (reference sequence). This CDR3 has 14 residues. Here the CDR3 DNA reads TGTGCCAGCTCCCCTGGACGGGGCTCCTACGAGCAGTACTTC. This sequence encodes CASSPGRGSYEQYF.

This clonotype was picked up many times. The chain recombines TRBV7-2 with TRBJ2-2; D tentatively fits TRBD1 or TRBD2 (6 bases each). The germline V and J ends were trimmed by 1 base and 2 bases, with 11 bases remaining between them. The V gene's germline CDR1 is SGHTA and CDR2 FQGNSA. The CDR3 has 16 residues. The CDR3 region is CASSLGSGANTGELFF. CDR3 in DNA: TGTGCCAGCAGCTTAGGTTCGGGGGCTAACACCGGGGAGCTGTTTTTT.

In this sample, this clonotype turned up many times. This chain joins TRBV5-1 and TRBJ2-7, with a tentative D call TRBD2 (7 bases). The CDR3 totals 15 residues. The ends were cut back, 0 bases at V and 3 bases at J, with 13 bases in the middle. CDR1 is SGHRS and CDR2 is YFSETQ in the germline V gene. DNA for the CDR3: TGCGCCAGCAGCTTGGATATCGGGGGGCGCTACGAGCAGTACTTC. Amino acid sequence: CASSLDIGGRYEQYF.

Ten or more counts support this clonotype. This chain uses TRBV7-2 with TRBJ2-7; 8 bases line up with TRBD2. Germline V gene data show CDR1 as SGHTA and CDR2 as FQGNSA. J was trimmed by 5 bases and V by 5 bases; bases with no gene match: 11. This CDR3 comprises 15 residues. Here the CDR3 reads CASSPPGGAIHEQYF. CDR3 bases: TGTGCCAGCAGCCCCCCGGGGGGGGCGATCCACGAGCAGTACTTC.